The 2 T cell receptor beta chains listed next were all sequenced from one sample in a study of cytomegalovirus exposure and HLA in healthy donors. With 60 Vbeta and 13 Jbeta primers, the PCR was carried out. Repertoires were generated with immunoSEQ multiplex PCR, while TCRdb's copy carries only in-frame clones and drops some. The sample carries roughly 130,000 clones, roughly 8.3% recorded once. The sequencing sample was made of PBMCs. The source is a man aged 40-50 years in good health and CMV-seronegative.

The chain joins TRBV28 to TRBJ1-4; maybe TRBD1 (5 bases). Between the trimmed V and J ends, which lost 4 bases and 6 bases, there was a span of 12 bases. The CDR3 has 14 residues. Germline lookup yields CDR1 MDHEN and CDR2 SYDVKM. The CDR3 DNA follows: TGTGCCAGCAGTTCCAGGGCTTTGGATGAAAAACTGTTTTTT. It encodes CASSSRALDEKLFF.

The chain couples TRBV2 to TRBJ2-5, with D possibly being TRBD1 (6 bases). This CDR3 spans 16 amino acids. Germline V lookup: CDR1 SNHLY, CDR2 FYNNEI. V lost 0 bases, J lost 7 bases, and 18 bases lay in between. The CDR3 nucleotides read TGTGCCAGCAGTGAAGCCCAGGGGCCCGGTCGGGTGACCCAGTACTTC. Its translation is CASSEAQGPGRVTQYF.